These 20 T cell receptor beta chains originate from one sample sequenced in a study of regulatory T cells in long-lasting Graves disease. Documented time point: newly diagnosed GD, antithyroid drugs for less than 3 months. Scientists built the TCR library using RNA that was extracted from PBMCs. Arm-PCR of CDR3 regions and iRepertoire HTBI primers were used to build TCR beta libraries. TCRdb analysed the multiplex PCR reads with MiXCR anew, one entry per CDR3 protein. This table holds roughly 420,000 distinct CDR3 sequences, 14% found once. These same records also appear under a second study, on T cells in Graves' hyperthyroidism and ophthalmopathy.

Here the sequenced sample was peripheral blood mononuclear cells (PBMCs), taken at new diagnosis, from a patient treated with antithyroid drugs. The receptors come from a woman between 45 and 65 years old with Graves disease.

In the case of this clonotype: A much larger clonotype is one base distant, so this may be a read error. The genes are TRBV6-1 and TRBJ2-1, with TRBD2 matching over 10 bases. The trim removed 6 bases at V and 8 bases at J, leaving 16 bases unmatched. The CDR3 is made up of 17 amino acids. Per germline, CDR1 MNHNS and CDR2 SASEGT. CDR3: CASRLIPTSGYDDEQFF. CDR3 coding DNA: TGTGCCAGCAGGCTTATCCCGACTAGCGGGTACGACGATGAGCAGTTCTTC.

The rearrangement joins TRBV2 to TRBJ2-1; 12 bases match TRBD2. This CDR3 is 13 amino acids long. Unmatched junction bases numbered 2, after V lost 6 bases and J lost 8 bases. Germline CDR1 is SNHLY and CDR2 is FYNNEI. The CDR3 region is CASRTSGSYEQFF. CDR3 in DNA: TGTGCCAGCAGGACTAGCGGGAGCTATGAGCAGTTCTTC.

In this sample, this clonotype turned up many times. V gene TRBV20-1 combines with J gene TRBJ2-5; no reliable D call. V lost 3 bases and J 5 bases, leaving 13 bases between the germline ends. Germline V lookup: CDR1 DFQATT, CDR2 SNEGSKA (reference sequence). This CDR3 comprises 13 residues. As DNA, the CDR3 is TGCAGTGCTAGCATGAGCTCCCGGGAGACCCAGTACTTC. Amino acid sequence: CSASMSSRETQYF.

The CDR3 DNA is TGTGCCAGCAGCCTAGGGACTAGGGTTTGGGGCAAAAACATTCAGTACTTC. Translating it yields CASSLGTRVWGKNIQYF. The rearrangement uses TRBV3-1 and TRBJ2-4; 8 nucleotides line up with TRBD2. CDR3 size: 17 residues. The germline V gene encodes CDR1 LGHDT and CDR2 YNNKEL (reference sequence). V was clipped by 4 bases and J by 3 bases; unmatched bases: 11.

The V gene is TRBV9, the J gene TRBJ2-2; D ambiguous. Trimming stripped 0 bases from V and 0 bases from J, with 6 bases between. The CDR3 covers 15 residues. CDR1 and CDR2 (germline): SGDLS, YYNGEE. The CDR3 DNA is TGTGCCAGCAGCGTAGGCGGAACGAACACCGGGGAGCTGTTTTTT. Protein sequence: CASSVGGTNTGELFF.

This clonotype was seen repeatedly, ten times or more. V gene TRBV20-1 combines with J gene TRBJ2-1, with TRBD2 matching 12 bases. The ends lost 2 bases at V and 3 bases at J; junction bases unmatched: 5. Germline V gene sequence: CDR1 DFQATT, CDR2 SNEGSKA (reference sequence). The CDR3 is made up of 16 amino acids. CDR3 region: CSARLAGGRGYNEQFF. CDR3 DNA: TGCAGTGCTAGACTAGCGGGAGGGAGGGGCTACAATGAGCAGTTCTTC.

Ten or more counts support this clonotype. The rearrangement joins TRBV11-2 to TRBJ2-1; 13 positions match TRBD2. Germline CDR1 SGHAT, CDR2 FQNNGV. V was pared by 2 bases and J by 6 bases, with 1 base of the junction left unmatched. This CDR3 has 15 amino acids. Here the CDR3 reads CASSLWTSGSNEQFF. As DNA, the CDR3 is TGTGCCAGCAGCTTATGGACTAGCGGGAGCAATGAGCAGTTCTTC.

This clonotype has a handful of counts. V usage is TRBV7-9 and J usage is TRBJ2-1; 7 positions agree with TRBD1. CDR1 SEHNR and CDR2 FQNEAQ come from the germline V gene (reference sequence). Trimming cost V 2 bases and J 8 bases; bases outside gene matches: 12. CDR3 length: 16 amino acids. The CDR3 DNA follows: TGTGCCAGCAGCTTATCACCTCGACAGGGCTGGGATGAGCAGTTCTTC. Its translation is CASSLSPRQGWDEQFF.

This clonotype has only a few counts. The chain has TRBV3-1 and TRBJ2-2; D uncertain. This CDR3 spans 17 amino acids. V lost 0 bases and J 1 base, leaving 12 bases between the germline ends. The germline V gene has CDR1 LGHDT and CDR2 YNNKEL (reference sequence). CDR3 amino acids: CASSQDRIAVNTGELFF. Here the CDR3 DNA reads TGTGCCAGCAGCCAAGATAGGATTGCGGTGAACACCGGGGAGCTGTTTTTT.

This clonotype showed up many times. This CDR3 reads CASSLVTRPSYEQYF. Written as DNA, the CDR3 is TGTGCCAGCAGCTTAGTGACAAGGCCCTCCTACGAGCAGTACTTC. The chain couples TRBV11-2 to TRBJ2-7; D is unclear. The germline gives CDR1 SGHAT, CDR2 FQNNGV. There are 15 residues in the CDR3. Between the trimmed V and J ends, which lost 1 base and 0 bases, there was a span of 10 bases.

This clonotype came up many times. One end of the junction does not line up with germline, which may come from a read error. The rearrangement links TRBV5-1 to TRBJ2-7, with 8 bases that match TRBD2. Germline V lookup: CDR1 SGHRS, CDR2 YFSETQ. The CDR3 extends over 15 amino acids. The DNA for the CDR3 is TGTGCCAGCAGCCTTGTCGGGACTAGCTCCTACGAGCAGTACTTC. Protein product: CASSLVGTSSYEQYF. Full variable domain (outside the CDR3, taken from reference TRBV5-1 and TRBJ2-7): KAGVTQTPRYLIKTRGQQVTLSCSPISGHRSVSWYQQTPGQGLQFLFEYFSETQRNKGNFPGRFSGRQFSNSRSEMNVSTLELGDSALYLCASSLVGTSSYEQYFGPGTRLTVT.

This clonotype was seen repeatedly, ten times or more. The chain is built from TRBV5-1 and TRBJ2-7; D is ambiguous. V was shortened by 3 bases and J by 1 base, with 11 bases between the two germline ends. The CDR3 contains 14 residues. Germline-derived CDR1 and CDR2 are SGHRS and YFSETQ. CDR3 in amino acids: CASSSSGGSYEQYF. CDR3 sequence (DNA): TGCGCCAGCAGCTCGTCAGGCGGATCCTACGAGCAGTACTTC.

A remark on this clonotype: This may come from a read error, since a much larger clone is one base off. Here the CDR3 reads CASSLGAGGNNEQFF. The CDR3 DNA reads TGTGCCAGCAGCTTAGGAGCGGGAGGGAACAATGAGCAGTTCTTC. The V gene is TRBV11-2, the J gene TRBJ2-1; 10 bases align to TRBD2. Losses at the gene ends were 1 base for V and 5 bases for J; bases not matched to a gene: 2. The CDR3 extends over 15 amino acids. Per germline, CDR1 SGHAT and CDR2 FQNNGV.

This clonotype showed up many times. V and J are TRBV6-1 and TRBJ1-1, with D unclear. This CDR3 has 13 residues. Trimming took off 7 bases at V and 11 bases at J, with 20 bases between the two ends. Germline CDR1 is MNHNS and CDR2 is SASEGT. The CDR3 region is CASINDGGGGAFF. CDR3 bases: TGTGCCAGCATTAATGACGGAGGAGGAGGGGCTTTCTTT.

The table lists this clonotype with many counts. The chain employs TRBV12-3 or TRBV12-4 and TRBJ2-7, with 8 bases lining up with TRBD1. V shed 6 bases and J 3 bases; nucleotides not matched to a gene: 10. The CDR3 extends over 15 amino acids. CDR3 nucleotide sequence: TGTGCCAGCAGCAACCCCACCGGGACAGGCTACGAGCAGTACTTC. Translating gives CASSNPTGTGYEQYF.

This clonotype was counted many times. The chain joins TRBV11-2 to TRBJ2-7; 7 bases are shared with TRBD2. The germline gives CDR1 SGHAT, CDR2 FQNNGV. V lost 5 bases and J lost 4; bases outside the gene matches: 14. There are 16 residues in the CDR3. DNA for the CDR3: TGTGCCAGCAGCCCCACGCGGGCTAGCGGAAATTACGAGCAGTACTTC. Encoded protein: CASSPTRASGNYEQYF.

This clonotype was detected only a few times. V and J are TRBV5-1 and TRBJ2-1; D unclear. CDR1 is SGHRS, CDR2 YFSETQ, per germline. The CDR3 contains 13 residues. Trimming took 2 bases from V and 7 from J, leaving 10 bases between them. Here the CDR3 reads CASSFSEVNEQFF. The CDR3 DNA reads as TGCGCCAGCAGCTTTAGTGAGGTAAATGAGCAGTTCTTC.

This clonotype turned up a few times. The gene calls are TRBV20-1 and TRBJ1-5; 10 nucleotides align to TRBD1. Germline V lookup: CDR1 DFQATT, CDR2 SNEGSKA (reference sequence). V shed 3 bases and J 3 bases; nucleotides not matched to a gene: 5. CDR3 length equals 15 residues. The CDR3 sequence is CSASRGTGANQPQHF. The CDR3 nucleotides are TGCAGTGCTAGTAGGGGGACAGGGGCCAATCAGCCCCAGCATTTT.

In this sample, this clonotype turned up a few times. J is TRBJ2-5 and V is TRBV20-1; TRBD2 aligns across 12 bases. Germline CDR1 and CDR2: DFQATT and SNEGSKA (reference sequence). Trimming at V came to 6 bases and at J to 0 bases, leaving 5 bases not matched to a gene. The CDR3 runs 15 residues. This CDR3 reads CSAGLAGTYQETQYF. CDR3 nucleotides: TGCAGTGCCGGACTAGCGGGAACGTACCAAGAGACCCAGTACTTC.

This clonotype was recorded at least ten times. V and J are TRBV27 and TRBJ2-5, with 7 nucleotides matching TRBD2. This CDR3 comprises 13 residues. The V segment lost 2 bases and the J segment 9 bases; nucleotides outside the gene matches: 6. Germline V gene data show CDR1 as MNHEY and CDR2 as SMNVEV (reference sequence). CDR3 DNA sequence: TGTGCCAGCAGTTTAAAACTAGCGAGGGCCCAGTACTTC. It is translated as CASSLKLARAQYF.